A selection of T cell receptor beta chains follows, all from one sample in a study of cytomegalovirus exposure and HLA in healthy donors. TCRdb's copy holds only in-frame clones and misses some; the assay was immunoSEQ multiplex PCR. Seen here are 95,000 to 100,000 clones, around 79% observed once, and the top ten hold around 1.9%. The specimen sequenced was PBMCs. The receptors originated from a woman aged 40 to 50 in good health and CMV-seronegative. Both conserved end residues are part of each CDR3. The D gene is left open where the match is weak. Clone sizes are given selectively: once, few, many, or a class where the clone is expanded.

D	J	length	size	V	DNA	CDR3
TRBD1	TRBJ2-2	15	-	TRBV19	TGTGCCACCGGGGACAGGGGGCATAACACCGGGGAGCTGTTTTTT	CATGDRGHNTGELFF
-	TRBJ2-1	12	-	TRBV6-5	TGTGCCAGCAGTAGCGGAAACAATGAGCAGTTCTTC	CASSSGNNEQFF
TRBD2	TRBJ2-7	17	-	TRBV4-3	TGCGCCAGCAGCCCGACTAGCGGGGGGTCCTCTTACTACGAGCAGTACTTC	CASSPTSGGSSYYEQYF
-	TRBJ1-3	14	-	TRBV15	TGTGCCACCAGCAGAGGGGGGGATGGAAACACCATATATTTT	CATSRGGDGNTIYF
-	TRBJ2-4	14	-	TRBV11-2	TGTGCCAGCAGCTCCAGGCTCGCCAAAAACATTCAGTACTTC	CASSSRLAKNIQYF
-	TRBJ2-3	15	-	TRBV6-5	TGTGCCAGCAGCCGAGGGTCGGTTAGCACAGATACGCAGTATTTT	CASSRGSVSTDTQYF
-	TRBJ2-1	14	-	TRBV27	TGTGCCAGCAGTTTAGGAGGGTCCTACAATGAGCAGTTCTTC	CASSLGGSYNEQFF
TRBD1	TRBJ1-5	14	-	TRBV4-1	TGCGCCAGCAGCGAGGGGGCTAGTAGTCAGCCCCAGCATTTT	CASSEGASSQPQHF
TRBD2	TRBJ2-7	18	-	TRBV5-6	TGTGCCAGCAGCCTATATCTTTGGGGCGGGGGGGCCATCGGCGAGCAGTACTTC	CASSLYLWGGGAIGEQYF
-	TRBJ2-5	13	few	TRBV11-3	TGTGCCAGCAGCCGTGGCCCCCAAGAGACCCAGTACTTC	CASSRGPQETQYF
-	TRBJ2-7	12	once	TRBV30	TGTGCCTGGACAGGACTGGGAAGGGAGCAGTACTTC	CAWTGLGREQYF
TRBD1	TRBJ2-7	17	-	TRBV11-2	TGTGCCAGCAGCTTAGTTGCCGGGACAGAGAGCTCCTACGAGCAGTACTTC	CASSLVAGTESSYEQYF
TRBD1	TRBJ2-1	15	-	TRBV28	TGTGCCAGCAGTTGGGCAGGACAGGGAGGCAATGAGCAGTTCTTC	CASSWAGQGGNEQFF
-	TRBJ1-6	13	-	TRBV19	TGTGCCAGTAGTCCCAGGGATAATTCACCCCTCCACTTT	CASSPRDNSPLHF
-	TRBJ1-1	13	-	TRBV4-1	TGCGCCAGCAGCTTGCGAGGGAACACTGAAGCTTTCTTT	CASSLRGNTEAFF
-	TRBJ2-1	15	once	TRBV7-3	TGTGCCAGCAGCTTACCTGCCCTAGGTAGGAATGAGCAGTTCTTC	CASSLPALGRNEQFF
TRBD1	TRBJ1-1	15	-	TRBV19	TGTGCCAGTCAACGGGACAGGTCACCGAACACTGAAGCTTTCTTT	CASQRDRSPNTEAFF
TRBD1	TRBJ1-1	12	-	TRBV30	TGTGCCGGAACGACAGGGGCCACTGAAGCTTTCTTT	CAGTTGATEAFF
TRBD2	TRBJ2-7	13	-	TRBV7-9	TGTGCCAGCAGCGGCCCGGCTAGCGGGGAGCAGTACTTC	CASSGPASGEQYF
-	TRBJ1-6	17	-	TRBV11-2	TGTGCCAGCCGTCGTCGGGGTTTGAGCTCCTATAATTCACCCCTCCACTTT	CASRRRGLSSYNSPLHF
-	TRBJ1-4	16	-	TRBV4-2	TGTGCCAGCAGCCGAGGCTCGGGGGTCGCGACTGAAAAACTGTTTTTT	CASSRGSGVATEKLFF
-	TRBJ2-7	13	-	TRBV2	TGTGCCAGCATCACCGGACAGTCCTACGAGCAGTACTTC	CASITGQSYEQYF